The 6 T cell receptor beta chains presented below share a single source sample, sequenced in a study of regulatory T cells in long-lasting Graves disease. Library construction for TCR beta used iRepertoire HTBI primers and Arm-PCR of CDR3 regions. In TCRdb, the multiplex PCR reads were re-called with MiXCR into one record per CDR3 protein. Among nearly 350,000 distinct CDR3 sequences listed, 20% were seen once. Time point indicated: persistent/refractory GD, antithyroid drugs over 5 years with positive TRAb. PBMCs were the source of the RNA used for TCR sequencing. The starting material was peripheral blood mononuclear cells (PBMCs), obtained when the disease was refractory, from a patient treated with antithyroid drugs. The receptors derive from a female donor with Graves disease.

This clonotype was counted only a few times. The genes are TRBV27 and TRBJ2-4; 11 bases map to TRBD1. This CDR3 has 15 amino acids. Trimming took 6 bases from V and 6 from J; bases not matched to a gene: 7. Germline CDR1 MNHEY, CDR2 SMNVEV (reference sequence). The CDR3, as DNA: TGTGCCAGCAGCCCGGACAGGGGGCGCCCAAACATTCAGTACTTC. This gives the protein CASSPDRGRPNIQYF.

In regard to this clonotype: A single base separates this from a much larger clone, so it may be a read error. The chain joins TRBV6-4 to TRBJ1-2, with 7 bases lining up with TRBD1. Germline values: CDR1 MRHNA, CDR2 SNTAGT. With V trimmed by 8 bases and J by 5 bases, 17 bases remained unmatched. This CDR3 comprises 16 residues. CDR3 nucleotides: TGTGCCAGCGGTTACCTTCCCGGGACAGATCATTATGGCTACACCTTC. This sequence encodes CASGYLPGTDHYGYTF.

This clonotype has only a few counts. The gene calls are TRBV12-3 or TRBV12-4 and TRBJ1-3, with no clear D. This CDR3 comprises 10 residues. Trimming cost V 8 bases and J 10 bases, with 9 bases left between them. This CDR3 reads CASSLSTIYF. Here the CDR3 DNA reads TGTGCCAGCTCCTTGTCTACCATATATTTT.

V usage is TRBV24-1 and J usage is TRBJ2-1; weak D call: TRBD2 (6 bases). Germline CDR1 is KGHDR and CDR2 is SFDVKD. V was shortened by 0 bases and J by 7 bases, with 15 bases between the two germline ends. The CDR3 sequence is 16 residues long. CDR3 sequence (DNA): TGTGCCACCAGTGATTTGTCGGGGGACGATTATAATGAGCAGTTCTTC. Protein product: CATSDLSGDDYNEQFF.

This clonotype has at least ten counts. CDR3 amino acids: CASSEPGANYGYTF. The CDR3 DNA reads as TGTGCCAGCAGTGAACCTGGAGCTAACTATGGCTACACCTTC. V gene TRBV25-1 combines with J gene TRBJ1-2; no clear D. The CDR3 sequence is 14 residues long. The V and J ends lost 2 bases and 0 bases respectively, with 7 bases between them. In germline, CDR1 is MGHDK, CDR2 SYGVNS.

V and J are TRBV5-5 and TRBJ1-6; D remains ambiguous. Per germline, CDR1 SGHKS and CDR2 YYEKEE (reference sequence). This CDR3 region has 13 residues. Trimming stripped 0 bases from V and 7 bases from J, with 5 bases between. CDR3 in amino acids: CASSLAANSPLHF. Here the CDR3 DNA reads TGTGCCAGCAGCTTGGCCGCCAATTCACCCCTCCACTTT.